This T cell receptor (beta chain) is drawn from a study of CD8 T cells in ankylosing spondylitis. This clonotype was seen ten or more times. Its antigen is currently unknown. The V and J ends lost 4 bases and 2 bases, in that order; junction bases with no gene match: 6. Germline lookup yields CDR1 SGHRS and CDR2 YFSETQ. The CDR3 extends over 14 amino acids. Making the TCR beta libraries involved quantitative 5'-RACE with molecular barcodes. MiXCR was run by TCRdb on the 5' RACE reads, yielding one entry per CDR3 protein. Here the sample spans around 230,000 distinct CDR3 sequences, less than 9.5% being singletons. Findings and limits, study-wide: A TCR beta motif made of fewer than ten highly homologous variants seemed typical of ankylosing spondylitis blood. Prior literature has documented some motif variants in synovial fluid and blood from reactive arthritis. Disease-linked clones were reportedly significantly enriched in matched ankylosing spondylitis synovial fluid.

This clonotype was sampled from a female donor with ankylosing spondylitis or in good health (not recorded which). Sequencing was carried out using blood, either unsorted or a sorted T cell fraction (not recorded which). This chain joins TRBV5-1 and TRBJ2-7, with TRBD1 matching over 7 bases. CDR3 in DNA: TGCGCCAGCAGCAGCCTCGGGACAGCCTACGAGCAGTACTTC. Amino acid sequence: CASSSLGTAYEQYF.